In its sample, the clone carrying this TCR beta chain was seen a few times. The antigen remains unidentified. From the 5' RACE reads, TCRdb called clonotypes with MiXCR, one entry per CDR3 protein. The table shows about 490,000 distinct CDR3 sequences, with 13% to 15% occurring only once. This sample was taken from a study of identical twins. General study points: Excess sharing between twins was weaker in beta out-of-frame sequences.

The CDR3 length is 16 residues. The germline V gene has CDR1 SGHVS and CDR2 FQNEAQ. V was pared by 8 bases and J by 0 bases, with 17 bases between. Every donor was a healthy Caucasian. The sample was also reused in another study, on yellow fever vaccine responses in identical twins.

Source material: CD4+ T cells sorted from blood. The chain couples TRBV7-8 to TRBJ2-1; D tentatively fits TRBD1 or TRBD2 (5 bases each). This sequence was found in a woman under 30 in good health. The DNA for the CDR3 is TGTGCCAGCGTCAGTGGGGCGGGCCTCTCCTACAATGAGCAGTTCTTC. Its translation is CASVSGAGLSYNEQFF.